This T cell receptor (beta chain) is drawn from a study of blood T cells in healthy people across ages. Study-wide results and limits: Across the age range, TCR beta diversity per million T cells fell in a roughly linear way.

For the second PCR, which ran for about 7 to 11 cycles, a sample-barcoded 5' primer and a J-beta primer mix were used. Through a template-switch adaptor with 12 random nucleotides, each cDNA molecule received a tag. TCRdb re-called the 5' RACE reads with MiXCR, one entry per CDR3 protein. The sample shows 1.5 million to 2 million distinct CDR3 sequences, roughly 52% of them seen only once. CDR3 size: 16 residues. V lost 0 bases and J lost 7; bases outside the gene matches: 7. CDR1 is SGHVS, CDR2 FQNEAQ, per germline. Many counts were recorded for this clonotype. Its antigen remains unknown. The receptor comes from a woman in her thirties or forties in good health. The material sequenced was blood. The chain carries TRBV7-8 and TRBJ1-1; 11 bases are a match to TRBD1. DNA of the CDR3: TGTGCCAGCAGCTTAGCGCGGACAGGGGGCGTTTTTGAAGCTTTCTTT. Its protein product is CASSLARTGGVFEAFF.